The sequence of this T cell receptor (beta chain) was determined in a study of cytomegalovirus exposure and HLA in healthy donors. Amplification used 60 Vbeta primers and 13 Jbeta primers. Repertoires were generated with immunoSEQ multiplex PCR, while TCRdb's copy carries only in-frame clones and drops some. The sample carries 90,000 or so clones, roughly 80% recorded once. The CDR3 spans 15 residues. Germline V lookup: CDR1 MNHEY, CDR2 SVGAGI. The V end lost 4 bases, the J end lost 8 bases, and 18 bases lay between the germline ends. The sequencing input was PBMCs. The source is a boy aged 5-17 years in good health and CMV-seronegative. The genes are TRBV6-5 and TRBJ2-4, with D maybe TRBD1 (5 bases). CDR3 residues: CASSSRALFRDIQYF. CDR3 DNA sequence: TGTGCCAGCAGTTCCAGGGCCCTTTTTCGGGACATTCAGTACTTC.